Given below is one T cell receptor beta chain in context. Its antigen is not known. When around 10 days of culture had elapsed, CD4+ T cells were isolated. Two doses of either BNT162b2 or mRNA-1273 were given to each participant. Losses at the gene ends were 6 bases for V and 9 bases for J; bases not matched to a gene: 16. Looked up from germline, CDR1 is SGHVS and CDR2 is FQNEAQ. The CDR3 consists of 17 residues. This sample was taken from a study of vaccination effects on CD4 cells after COVID-19. Turning to the study itself: The second dose preceded post-vaccine samples by a median of 72 days.

TCRdb keeps only in-frame clones here, not all; method: immunoSEQ multiplex PCR. The sample lists under 55,000 clones, roughly three quarters occurring once. V and J are TRBV7-8 and TRBJ2-1, with TRBD2 identical over 11 bases. This TCR came from a human donor who received a COVID-19 vaccine. The starting material was CD4+ T cells from PBMCs cultured without peptide, obtained after COVID-19 vaccination. CDR3 protein: CASRIGPTSGSFGEQFF. The CDR3, as DNA: TGTGCCAGCAGGATCGGCCCAACTAGCGGGAGTTTTGGTGAGCAGTTCTTC.